This TCR beta chain stems from a study of T cells in Graves' hyperthyroidism and ophthalmopathy. Authors of the study amplified TCR beta CDR3 regions from RNA transcripts. RT-PCR in the first round (using the HTBI primer set) targeted the TCR CDR3. MiXCR was run by TCRdb on the multiplex PCR reads, yielding one entry per CDR3 protein. Of roughly 380,000 distinct CDR3 sequences in the sample, about 13% were seen once. Regarding the study as a whole: Most thyroid clonotypes that were expanded above 0.001 also turned up in blood.

There are many counts of this clonotype. Antigen unknown. It was uncontrolled infection, other autoimmune disease, pregnancy or lactation that excluded patients. When hyperthyroidism was first diagnosed, the blood sample was taken, preceding any ophthalmopathy symptoms. Material: blood. The TCR sequence derives from a man aged 30 to 39 with Graves' hyperthyroidism that later progressed to Graves' ophthalmopathy.

The CDR3: CASSSQPKDGYNEQFF. CDR3 in DNA: TGCGCCAGCAGCTCCCAACCCAAAGACGGGTACAATGAGCAGTTCTTC. This chain uses TRBV5-1 with TRBJ2-1, with unresolved D. V lost 3 bases to trimming and J lost 4 bases, with 17 bases between them. Germline V gene sequence: CDR1 SGHRS, CDR2 YFSETQ. This CDR3 is built from 16 residues.